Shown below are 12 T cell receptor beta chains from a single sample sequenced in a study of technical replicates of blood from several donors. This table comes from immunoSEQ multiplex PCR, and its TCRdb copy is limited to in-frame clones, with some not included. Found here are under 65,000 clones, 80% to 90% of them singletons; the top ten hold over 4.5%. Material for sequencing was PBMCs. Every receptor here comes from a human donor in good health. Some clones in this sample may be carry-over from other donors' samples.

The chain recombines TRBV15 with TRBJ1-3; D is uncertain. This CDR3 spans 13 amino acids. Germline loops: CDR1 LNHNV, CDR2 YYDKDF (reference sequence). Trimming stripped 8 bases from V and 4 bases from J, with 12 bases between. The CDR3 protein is CATSGEGGNTIYF. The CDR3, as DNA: TGTGCCACCTCTGGCGAGGGCGGAAACACCATATATTTT.

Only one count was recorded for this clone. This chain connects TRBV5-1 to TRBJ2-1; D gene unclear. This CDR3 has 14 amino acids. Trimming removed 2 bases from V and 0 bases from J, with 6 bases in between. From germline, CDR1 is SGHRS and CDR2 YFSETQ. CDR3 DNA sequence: TGCGCCAGCAGCTTTCAGGCCTCCTACAATGAGCAGTTCTTC. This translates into CASSFQASYNEQFF.

This CDR3 is CASSFRESSSYNEQFF. CDR3 coding DNA: TGTGCCAGCAGCTTCCGGGAGAGTAGCTCCTACAATGAGCAGTTCTTC. V and J are TRBV9 and TRBJ2-1; D perhaps matches TRBD2 (6 bases). V was clipped by 4 bases and J by 0 bases, with 14 bases between them. Germline values: CDR1 SGDLS, CDR2 YYNGEE. This CDR3 comprises 16 residues.

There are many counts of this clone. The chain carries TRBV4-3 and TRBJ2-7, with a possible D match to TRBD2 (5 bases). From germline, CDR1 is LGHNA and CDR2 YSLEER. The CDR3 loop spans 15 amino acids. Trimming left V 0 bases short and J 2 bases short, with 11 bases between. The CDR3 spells CASSQDGRGTYEQYF. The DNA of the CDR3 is TGCGCCAGCAGCCAAGATGGCCGGGGAACCTACGAGCAGTACTTC.

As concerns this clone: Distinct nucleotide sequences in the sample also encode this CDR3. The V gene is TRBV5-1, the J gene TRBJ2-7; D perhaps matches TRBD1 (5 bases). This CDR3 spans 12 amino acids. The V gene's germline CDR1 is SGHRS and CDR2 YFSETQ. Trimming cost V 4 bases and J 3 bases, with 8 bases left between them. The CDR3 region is CASSRDSYEQYF. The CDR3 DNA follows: TGCGCCAGCAGCCGAGACAGCTACGAGCAGTACTTC.

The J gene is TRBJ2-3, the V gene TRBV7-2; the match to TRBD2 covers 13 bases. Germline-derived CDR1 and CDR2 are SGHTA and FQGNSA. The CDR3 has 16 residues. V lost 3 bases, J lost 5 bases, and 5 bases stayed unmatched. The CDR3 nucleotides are TGTGCCAGCAGCTTCGACGGGACTAGCGGGAAAGATACGCAGTATTTT. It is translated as CASSFDGTSGKDTQYF.

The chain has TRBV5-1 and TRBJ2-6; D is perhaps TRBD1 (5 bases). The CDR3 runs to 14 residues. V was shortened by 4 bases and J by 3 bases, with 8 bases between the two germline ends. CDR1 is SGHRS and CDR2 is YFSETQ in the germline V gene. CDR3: CASSTGSGANVLTF. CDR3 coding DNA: TGCGCCAGCAGCACAGGCAGTGGGGCCAACGTCCTGACTTTC.

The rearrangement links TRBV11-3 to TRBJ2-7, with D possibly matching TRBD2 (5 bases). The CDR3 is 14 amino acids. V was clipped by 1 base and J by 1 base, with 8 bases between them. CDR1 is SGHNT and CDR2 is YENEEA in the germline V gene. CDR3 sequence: CASSLGPGSYEQYF. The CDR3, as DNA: TGTGCCAGCAGCTTAGGGCCGGGGTCCTACGAGCAGTACTTC.

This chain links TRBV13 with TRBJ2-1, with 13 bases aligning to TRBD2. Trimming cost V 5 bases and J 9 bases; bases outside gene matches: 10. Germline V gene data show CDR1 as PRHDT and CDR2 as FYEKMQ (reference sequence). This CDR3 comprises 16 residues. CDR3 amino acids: CASSPGTSGTPGEQFF. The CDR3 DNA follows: TGTGCCAGCAGCCCAGGGACTAGCGGGACCCCAGGTGAGCAGTTCTTC.

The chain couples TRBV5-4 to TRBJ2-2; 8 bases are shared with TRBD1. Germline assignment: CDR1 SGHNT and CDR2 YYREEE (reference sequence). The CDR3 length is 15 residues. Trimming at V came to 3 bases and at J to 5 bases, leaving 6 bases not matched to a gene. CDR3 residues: CASSSRQGLTGELFF. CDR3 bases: TGTGCCAGCAGCTCAAGACAGGGGTTGACCGGGGAGCTGTTTTTT.

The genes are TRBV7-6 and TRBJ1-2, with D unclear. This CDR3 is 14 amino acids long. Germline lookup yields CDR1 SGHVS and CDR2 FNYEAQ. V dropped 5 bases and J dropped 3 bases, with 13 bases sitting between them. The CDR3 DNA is TGTGCCAGCAGCCCCGGGTCAACGGACTATGGCTACACCTTC. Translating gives CASSPGSTDYGYTF.

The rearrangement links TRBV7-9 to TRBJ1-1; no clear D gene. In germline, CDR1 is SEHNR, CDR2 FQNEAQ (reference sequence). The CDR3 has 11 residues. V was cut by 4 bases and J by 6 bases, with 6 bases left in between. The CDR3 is CASSSRPEAFF. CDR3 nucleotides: TGTGCCAGCAGCTCCCGTCCTGAAGCTTTCTTT.